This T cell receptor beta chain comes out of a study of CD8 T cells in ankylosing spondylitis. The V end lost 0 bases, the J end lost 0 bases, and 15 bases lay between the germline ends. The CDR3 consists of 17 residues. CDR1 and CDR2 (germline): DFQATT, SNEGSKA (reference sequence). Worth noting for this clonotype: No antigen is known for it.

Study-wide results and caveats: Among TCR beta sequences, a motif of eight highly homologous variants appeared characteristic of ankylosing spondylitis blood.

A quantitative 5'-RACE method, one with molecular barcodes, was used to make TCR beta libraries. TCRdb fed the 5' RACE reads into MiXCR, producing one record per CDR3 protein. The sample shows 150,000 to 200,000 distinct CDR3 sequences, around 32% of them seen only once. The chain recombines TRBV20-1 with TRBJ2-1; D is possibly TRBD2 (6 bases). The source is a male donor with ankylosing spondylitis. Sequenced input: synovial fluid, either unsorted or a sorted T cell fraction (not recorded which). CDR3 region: CSARDLNAGRSYNEQFF. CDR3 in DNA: TGCAGTGCTAGAGATCTGAATGCGGGGCGCTCCTACAATGAGCAGTTCTTC.